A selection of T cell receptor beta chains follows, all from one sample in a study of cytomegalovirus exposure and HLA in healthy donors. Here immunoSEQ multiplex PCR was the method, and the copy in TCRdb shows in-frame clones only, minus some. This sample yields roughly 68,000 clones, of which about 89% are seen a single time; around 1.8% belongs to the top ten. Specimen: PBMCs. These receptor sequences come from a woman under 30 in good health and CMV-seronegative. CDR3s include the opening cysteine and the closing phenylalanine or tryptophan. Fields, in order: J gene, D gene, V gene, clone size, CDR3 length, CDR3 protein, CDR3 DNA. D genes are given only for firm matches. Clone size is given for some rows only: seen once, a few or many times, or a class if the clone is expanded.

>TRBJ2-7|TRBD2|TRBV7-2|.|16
CASSLRGSGSTYEQYF
TGTGCCAGCAGCTTAAGGGGTAGCGGGAGCACATACGAGCAGTACTTC
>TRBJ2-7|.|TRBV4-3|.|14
CASSQLVPGGEQYF
TGCGCCAGCAGCCAACTTGTCCCCGGTGGCGAGCAGTACTTC
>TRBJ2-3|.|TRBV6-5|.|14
CASRLSGAGDTQYF
TGTGCCAGCAGGTTGTCAGGGGCGGGAGATACGCAGTATTTT
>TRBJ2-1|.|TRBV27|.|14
CASSLGLASNEQFF
TGTGCCAGCAGTTTAGGTTTAGCGAGCAATGAGCAGTTCTTC
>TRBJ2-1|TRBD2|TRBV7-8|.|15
CASSSGTSGNNEQFF
TGTGCCAGCAGCTCCGGGACTAGCGGAAACAATGAGCAGTTCTTC
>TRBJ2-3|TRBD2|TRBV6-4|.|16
CASSEMAGGSTDTQYF
TGTGCCAGCAGTGAGATGGCGGGGGGAAGCACAGATACGCAGTATTTT
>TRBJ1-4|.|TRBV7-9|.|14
CASSPGQQNEKLFF
TGTGCCAGCAGCCCCGGACAGCAGAATGAAAAACTGTTTTTT
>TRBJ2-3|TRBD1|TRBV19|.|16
CASSGPTGASTDTQYF
TGTGCCAGTAGTGGACCGACAGGGGCTAGCACAGATACGCAGTATTTT
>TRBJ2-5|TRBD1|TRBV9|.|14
CASSATRQGGTQYF
TGTGCCAGCAGCGCGACCCGACAGGGTGGGACCCAGTACTTC
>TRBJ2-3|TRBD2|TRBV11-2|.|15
CASSPPAGGSDTQYF
TGTGCCAGCAGCCCCCCTGCGGGAGGGTCAGATACGCAGTATTTT
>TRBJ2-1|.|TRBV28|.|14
CASSPPTSYNEQFF
TGTGCCAGCAGTCCCCCGACTAGCTACAATGAGCAGTTCTTC
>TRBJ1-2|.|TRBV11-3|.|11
CASSATSGYTF
TGTGCCAGCAGCGCAACAAGTGGCTACACCTTC
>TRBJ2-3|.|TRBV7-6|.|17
CASSFVPLASGTDTQYF
TGTGCCAGCAGCTTCGTTCCCTTGGCTAGCGGCACAGATACGCAGTATTTT
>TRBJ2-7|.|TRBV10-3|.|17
CAISESLTGHSSYEQYF
TGTGCCATCAGTGAGTCCCTAACGGGACACAGCTCCTACGAGCAGTACTTC
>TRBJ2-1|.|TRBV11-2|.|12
CASSLSYNEQFF
TGTGCCAGCAGCCTATCCTACAATGAGCAGTTCTTC
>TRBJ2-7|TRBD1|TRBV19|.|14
CASSTGVLFSEQYF
TGTGCCAGCTCGACAGGGGTTCTATTTAGCGAGCAGTACTTC
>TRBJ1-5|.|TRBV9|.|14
CASSPDSFNQPQHF
TGTGCCAGCAGCCCCGACAGTTTCAATCAGCCCCAGCATTTT
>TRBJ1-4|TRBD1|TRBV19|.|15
CASSIPGTGNEKLFF
TGTGCCAGTAGTATCCCCGGGACAGGGAATGAAAAACTGTTTTTT
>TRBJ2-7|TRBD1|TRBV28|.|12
CASSLDRGEQYF
TGTGCCAGCAGTTTAGACAGGGGGGAGCAGTACTTC
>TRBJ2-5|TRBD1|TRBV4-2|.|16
CASSQGLQGARETQYF
TGTGCCAGCAGCCAAGGGCTTCAGGGGGCTCGAGAGACCCAGTACTTC
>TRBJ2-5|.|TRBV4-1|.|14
CASSRGQFQETQYF
TGCGCCAGCAGCCGAGGACAGTTTCAAGAGACCCAGTACTTC
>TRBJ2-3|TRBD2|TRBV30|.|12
CAWGQAGNTQYF
TGTGCCTGGGGTCAAGCGGGAAATACGCAGTATTTT
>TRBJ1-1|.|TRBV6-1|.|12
CASSYRDTEAFF
TGTGCCAGCAGCTACAGGGACACTGAAGCTTTCTTT
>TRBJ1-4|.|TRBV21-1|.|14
CANTQGWFSEKLFF
TGTGCCAATACACAGGGCTGGTTTAGTGAAAAACTGTTTTTT
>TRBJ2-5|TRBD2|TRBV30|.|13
CAWSIGLAQTQYF
TGTGCCTGGAGTATTGGACTAGCACAGACCCAGTACTTC
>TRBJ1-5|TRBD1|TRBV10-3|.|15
CAISVDRGRVQPQHF
TGTGCCATCAGCGTGGACAGGGGAAGGGTCCAGCCCCAGCATTTT
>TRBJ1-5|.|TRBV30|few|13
CAWSGSYNQPQHF
TGTGCCTGGAGTGGGTCCTACAATCAGCCCCAGCATTTT
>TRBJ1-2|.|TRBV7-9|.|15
CASSKTTGTWFRYTF
TGTGCCAGCAGCAAAACGACAGGAACTTGGTTCCGCTACACCTTC
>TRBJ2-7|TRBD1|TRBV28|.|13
CASNPGQSYEQYF
TGTGCCAGCAACCCGGGACAGAGCTACGAGCAGTACTTC
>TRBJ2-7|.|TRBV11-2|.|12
CASSSSGYEQYF
TGTGCCAGCAGCTCGTCCGGCTACGAGCAGTACTTC
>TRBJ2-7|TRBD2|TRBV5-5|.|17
CASSFRTSGGFFYEQYF
TGTGCCAGCAGCTTCAGGACTAGCGGGGGGTTTTTCTACGAGCAGTACTTC
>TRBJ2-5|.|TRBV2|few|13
CASRRGLQETQYF
TGTGCCAGCAGAAGAGGGTTACAAGAGACCCAGTACTTC
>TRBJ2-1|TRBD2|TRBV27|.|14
CATRQGGVNNEQFF
TGTGCCACTCGGCAGGGAGGGGTTAACAATGAGCAGTTCTTC
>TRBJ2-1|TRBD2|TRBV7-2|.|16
CASSPGLAAEYNEQFF
TGTGCCAGCAGCCCGGGACTAGCGGCTGAGTACAATGAGCAGTTCTTC
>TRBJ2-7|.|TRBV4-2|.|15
CASSQVGLRAREQYF
TGTGCCAGCAGCCAAGTCGGACTTCGGGCTAGGGAGCAGTACTTC
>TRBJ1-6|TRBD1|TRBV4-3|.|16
CASSQDGQGVHSPLHF
TGCGCCAGCAGCCAAGATGGACAGGGGGTTCATTCACCCCTCCACTTT
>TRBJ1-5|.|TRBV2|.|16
CASSNGRAGNNQPQHF
TGTGCCAGCAGTAATGGACGGGCAGGGAACAATCAGCCCCAGCATTTT
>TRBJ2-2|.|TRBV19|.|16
CASSWFGLGNTGELFF
TGTGCCAGTAGTTGGTTCGGGTTAGGGAACACCGGGGAGCTGTTTTTT
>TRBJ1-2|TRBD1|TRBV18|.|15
CASSPPLDRVYGYTF
TGTGCCAGCTCACCACCCTTGGACAGGGTATATGGCTACACCTTC
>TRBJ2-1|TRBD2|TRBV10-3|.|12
CAISESLAVQFF
TGTGCCATCAGTGAGTCTCTAGCGGTACAGTTCTTC
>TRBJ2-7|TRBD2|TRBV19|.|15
CASSMTSGESYEQYF
TGTGCCAGTAGTATGACCAGCGGGGAGTCCTACGAGCAGTACTTC
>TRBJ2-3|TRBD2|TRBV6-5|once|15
CASSYRGGPPDTQYF
TGTGCCAGCAGTTACCGGGGGGGGCCTCCAGATACGCAGTATTTT
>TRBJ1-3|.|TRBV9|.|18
CASSVDGPGIVSGNTIYF
TGTGCCAGCAGCGTAGACGGTCCGGGGATTGTCTCTGGAAACACCATATATTTT
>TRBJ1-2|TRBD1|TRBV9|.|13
CASSSQGLGGYTF
TGTGCCAGCAGCTCACAGGGGTTAGGTGGCTACACCTTC
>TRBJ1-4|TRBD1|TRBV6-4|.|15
CASSDCRDRDEKLFF
TGTGCCAGCAGTGACTGCCGGGACAGGGATGAAAAACTGTTTTTT
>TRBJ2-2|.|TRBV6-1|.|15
CASSEVSGVFGELFF
TGTGCCAGCAGTGAAGTATCAGGGGTATTCGGGGAGCTGTTTTTT
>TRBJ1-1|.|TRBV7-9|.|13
CASSLLPRAEAFF
TGTGCCAGCAGCTTACTACCGAGGGCTGAAGCTTTCTTT
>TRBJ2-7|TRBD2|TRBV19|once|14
CASRTSGGSYEQYF
TGTGCCAGTAGGACTAGCGGGGGATCCTACGAGCAGTACTTC
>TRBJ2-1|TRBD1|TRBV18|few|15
CASSPGTVGVNEQFF
TGTGCCAGCTCACCCGGGACAGTTGGGGTCAATGAGCAGTTCTTC
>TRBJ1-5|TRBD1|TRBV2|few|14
CASSPRQGSQPQHF
TGTGCCAGCAGCCCCCGACAGGGTAGTCAGCCCCAGCATTTT